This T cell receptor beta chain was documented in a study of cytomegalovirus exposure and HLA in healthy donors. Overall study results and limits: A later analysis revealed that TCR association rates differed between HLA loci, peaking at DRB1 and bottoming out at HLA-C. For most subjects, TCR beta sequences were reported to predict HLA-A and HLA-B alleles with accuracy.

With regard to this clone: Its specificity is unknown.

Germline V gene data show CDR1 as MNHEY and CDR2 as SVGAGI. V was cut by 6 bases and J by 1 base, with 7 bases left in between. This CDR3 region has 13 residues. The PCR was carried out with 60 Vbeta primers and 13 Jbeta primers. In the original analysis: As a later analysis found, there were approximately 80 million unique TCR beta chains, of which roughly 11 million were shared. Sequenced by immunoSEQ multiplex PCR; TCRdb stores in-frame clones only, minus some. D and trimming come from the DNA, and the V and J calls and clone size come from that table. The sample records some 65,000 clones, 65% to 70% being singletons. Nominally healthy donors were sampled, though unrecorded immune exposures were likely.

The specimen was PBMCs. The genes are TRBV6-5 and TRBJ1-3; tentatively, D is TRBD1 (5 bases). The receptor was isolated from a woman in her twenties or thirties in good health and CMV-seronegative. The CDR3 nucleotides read TGTGCCAGCAGGAAGGGGTCTGGAAACACCATATATTTT. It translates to CASRKGSGNTIYF.